The source of this T cell receptor beta chain is a study of response to subunit inactivated influenza vaccine. Study-wide results and limits: The authors proposed limited new T cell recruitment per seasonal influenza vaccination.

This clonotype has more than one count but fewer than ten. Its antigen is not identified. TCRdb reprocessed the RT-PCR reads with MiXCR, giving one entry per CDR3 protein. The sample has hundreds of thousands of distinct CDR3 sequences, roughly 23% seen once. Material: CD4+ T cells sorted from PBMCs, obtained around 5 days after vaccination. This clonotype was obtained from a middle-aged man who received an inactivated influenza vaccine.

The CDR3 loop is CASSPPGLASSNEQFF. CDR3 coding DNA: TGTGCCAGCAGTCCTCCGGGACTAGCTTCGTCCAATGAGCAGTTCTTC. The J gene is TRBJ2-1, the V gene TRBV12-3 or TRBV12-4; 9 bases line up with TRBD2. The CDR3 covers 16 residues. The V gene end was trimmed by 5 bases and the J gene end by 6 bases; junction bases not matched to a gene: 11.